Following are 25 T cell receptor beta chains from one sample sequenced in a study of T cell responses to AZD1222 COVID-19 vaccine. Clones were read by immunoSEQ multiplex PCR, and TCRdb kept only the in-frame ones, dropping some. In the table there are fewer than 110,000 clones, 75% to 95% of which are singletons. This sample comprised peripheral blood, obtained 28 days after the second AZD1222 dose. The origin of the receptors is an adult who received the AZD1222 COVID-19 vaccine.

The chain carries TRBV3-1 (or the pseudogene TRBV3-2) and TRBJ1-5, with 7 bases aligning to TRBD1. J lost 9 bases, V lost 3 bases, and 11 bases had no gene match. There are 15 residues in the CDR3. Germline CDR1 reads LGHDT; CDR2 reads YNNKEL (reference sequence). DNA of the CDR3: TGTGCCAGCAGCCAGACGGGGACAGCGGAGCGGCCCCAGCATTTT. It is translated as CASSQTGTAERPQHF.

Written as DNA, the CDR3 is TGTGCCAGAAGCTCGCTTCGCGAGCAGTACTTC. Protein product: CARSSLREQYF. V is TRBV5-3 and J is TRBJ2-7, with D unclear. TRBV5-3 falls under the ORF class, with uncertain function. The CDR3 is made up of 11 amino acids. The V end was cut by 3 bases, the J end by 6 bases, with 7 bases between.

This chain joins TRBV6-5 and TRBJ2-5, with 9 nucleotides matching TRBD2. Germline values: CDR1 MNHEY, CDR2 SVGAGI. CDR3 length: 15 amino acids. Trimming removed 6 bases from V and 0 bases from J; junction bases left unmatched: 5. The DNA for the CDR3 is TGTGCCAGCAGAGGGGCGGGGGGGCACCAAGAGACCCAGTACTTC. Translation gives CASRGAGGHQETQYF.

The chain uses TRBV19 and TRBJ1-5; 8 nucleotides agree with TRBD1. In germline, CDR1 is LNHDA, CDR2 SQIVND (reference sequence). V dropped 7 bases and J dropped 5; count of bases not matched to a gene: 4. The CDR3 is 13 residues long. CDR3 residues: CASTDRGDQPQHF. Written as DNA, the CDR3 is TGTGCCAGTACTGACAGGGGCGATCAGCCCCAGCATTTT.

V usage is TRBV29-1 and J usage is TRBJ2-7; D unresolved. The V gene's germline CDR1 is SQVTM and CDR2 ANQGSEA. The V end lost 3 bases, the J end lost 3 bases, and 6 bases lay between the germline ends. The length of the CDR3 is 11 residues. This CDR3 is CSVDGIYEQYF. In nucleotides, the CDR3 is TGCAGCGTTGACGGCATCTACGAGCAGTACTTC.

The V gene is TRBV30, the J gene TRBJ1-1; 10 bases agree with TRBD1. The CDR3 extends over 14 amino acids. Germline V gene lookup returns CDR1 GTSNPN and CDR2 SVGIG (reference sequence). J was trimmed by 7 bases and V by 5 bases; bases with no gene match: 10. The CDR3 loop reads CAWDGQGGTIEAFF. The CDR3 region has the DNA TGTGCCTGGGATGGACAGGGGGGAACAATTGAAGCTTTCTTT.

This clone has a single count. The chain carries TRBV28 and TRBJ1-2; TRBD1 aligns across 10 bases. Germline-derived CDR1 and CDR2 are MDHEN and SYDVKM. The CDR3 length is 18 residues. Unmatched junction bases numbered 19, after V lost 4 bases and J lost 8 bases. Here the CDR3 reads CASSSFRDRGRGFYGYTF. Here the CDR3 DNA reads TGTGCCAGCAGTTCGTTCCGGGACAGGGGCCGTGGTTTTTACGGCTACACCTTC.

This rearrangement joins TRBV5-1 to TRBJ1-6; 11 bases align to TRBD1. Trimming removed 3 bases from V and 9 bases from J; junction bases left unmatched: 5. This CDR3 contains 15 residues. CDR1 and CDR2 (germline): SGHRS, YFSETQ. Here the CDR3 reads CASSSRTGGSSPLHF. The CDR3 nucleotides read TGCGCCAGCAGCTCTCGGACAGGGGGCTCTTCACCCCTCCACTTT.

V and J are TRBV5-1 and TRBJ1-5; TRBD1 aligns across 10 bases. There are 21 residues in the CDR3. V gave up 1 base and J gave up 1 base; unmatched junction bases: 17. Germline V gives CDR1 SGHRS, CDR2 YFSETQ. CDR3 amino acids: CASSLSGRDRGYRGSNQPQHF. In DNA form, the CDR3 reads TGCGCCAGCAGCTTGTCTGGGAGGGACAGGGGCTACCGAGGGAGCAATCAGCCCCAGCATTTT.

This chain links TRBV30 with TRBJ1-6; D unresolved. CDR1 is GTSNPN, CDR2 SVGIG, per germline (reference sequence). The V end was cut by 0 bases, the J end by 0 bases, with 12 bases between. The CDR3 covers 17 residues. DNA for the CDR3: TGTGCCTGGAGTGTTGTCAGGACGAGCTCCTATAATTCACCCCTCCACTTT. Its protein is CAWSVVRTSSYNSPLHF.

The CDR3 protein is CASSPPGQGRGSPLHF. The CDR3 DNA sequence: TGTGCCAGCAGCCCCCCGGGACAGGGACGGGGCTCACCCCTCCACTTT. V is TRBV6-6 and J is TRBJ1-6, with 9 bases that match TRBD1. V shed 6 bases and J 10 bases; nucleotides not matched to a gene: 13. This CDR3 is 16 amino acids long. Germline loops: CDR1 MNHNY, CDR2 SVGAGI (reference sequence).

The genes are TRBV6-5 and TRBJ1-4; TRBD1 aligns across 9 bases. Germline lookup yields CDR1 MNHEY and CDR2 SVGAGI. The ends lost 8 bases at V and 8 bases at J; junction bases unmatched: 3. This CDR3 region has 12 residues. This chain's CDR3 is CASGGTGEKLFF. The CDR3 DNA reads as TGTGCCAGCGGGGGGACAGGGGAAAAACTGTTTTTT.

This clone was picked up a small number of times. CDR3 DNA sequence: TGTGCCAGCAGCTCCTCACTTAAGTCCTACGAGCAGTACTTC. This encodes CASSSSLKSYEQYF. This rearrangement joins TRBV7-2 to TRBJ2-7; unclear D gene. CDR1 SGHTA and CDR2 FQGNSA come from the germline V gene. The CDR3 covers 14 residues. V gave up 4 bases and J gave up 1 base, with 11 bases separating them.

This chain links TRBV2 with TRBJ1-1, with 10 bases aligning to TRBD1. V dropped 7 bases and J dropped 3; count of bases not matched to a gene: 23. The CDR3 totals 20 residues. In germline, CDR1 is SNHLY, CDR2 FYNNEI. The CDR3 protein is CASNRPGQGVRAVRDTEAFF. The CDR3 DNA sequence: TGTGCCAGCAACCGGCCCGGACAGGGGGTACGGGCCGTTAGGGACACTGAAGCTTTCTTT.

This clone was counted a single time. The chain couples TRBV28 to TRBJ2-3, with TRBD2 as a possible D gene (5 bases). Germline CDR1 reads MDHEN; CDR2 reads SYDVKM. The CDR3 covers 15 residues. The ends were cut back, 10 bases at V and 6 bases at J, with 23 bases in the middle. The CDR3 sequence is CATTPRVGFRDTQYF. In nucleotides, the CDR3 is TGTGCCACTACCCCGCGGGTGGGGTTTAGGGATACGCAGTATTTT.

V usage is TRBV7-2 and J usage is TRBJ2-5; 12 positions agree with TRBD1. The CDR3 is 18 residues long. V gave up 5 bases and J gave up 7 bases; unmatched junction bases: 17. Germline CDR1 SGHTA, CDR2 FQGNSA. CDR3 nucleotides: TGTGCCAGCAGCAATCCGGGCCGGGACAGGGGGCGGTTGGGGACCCAGTACTTC. Translation: CASSNPGRDRGRLGTQYF.

The V gene is TRBV6-5, the J gene TRBJ2-1; D unresolved. The germline V and J ends were trimmed by 6 bases and 0 bases, with 9 bases remaining between them. Germline V gene sequence: CDR1 MNHEY, CDR2 SVGAGI. The CDR3 runs 14 residues. CDR3 region: CASRPRSSYNEQFF. CDR3 bases: TGTGCCAGCAGACCCCGCAGCTCCTACAATGAGCAGTTCTTC.

The chain has TRBV24-1 and TRBJ2-2; possibly TRBD2 for D (6 bases). CDR1 is KGHDR, CDR2 SFDVKD, per germline. The CDR3 loop spans 15 amino acids. V lost 3 bases and J 4 bases, leaving 11 bases between the germline ends. Written as DNA, the CDR3 is TGTGCCACCAGTGATCAGGGACTGGCCACCGGGGAGCTGTTTTTT. This sequence encodes CATSDQGLATGELFF.

This clone has just a few counts. The chain couples TRBV3-1 (or the pseudogene TRBV3-2) to TRBJ2-2; D is unresolved. The CDR3 has 12 residues. Between the trimmed V and J ends, which lost 0 bases and 5 bases, there was a span of 1 base. CDR1 LGHDT and CDR2 YNNKEL come from the germline V gene (reference sequence). CDR3 loop: CASSQETGELFF. The CDR3 DNA is TGTGCCAGCAGCCAAGAAACCGGGGAGCTGTTTTTT.

The chain employs TRBV20-1 and TRBJ2-1, with 12 bases aligning to TRBD2. CDR3 length equals 18 residues. Germline lookup yields CDR1 DFQATT and CDR2 SNEGSKA (reference sequence). The junction had 9 bases not matched to a gene; V was cut back by 3 bases and J by 0 bases. As DNA, the CDR3 is TGCAGTGCTAGTAGAACTAGCGGGGGGAGCAGCTCCTACAATGAGCAGTTCTTC. Its translation: CSASRTSGGSSSYNEQFF.

This chain uses TRBV13 with TRBJ2-2; TRBD2 might be the D (5 bases). Trimming stripped 0 bases from V and 7 bases from J, with 9 bases between. Looked up from germline, CDR1 is PRHDT and CDR2 is FYEKMQ (reference sequence). The CDR3 is made up of 14 amino acids. For the CDR3, the DNA is TGTGCCAGCAGCTTAGGCCTAGCTGGCGGGGAGCTGTTTTTT. Translation: CASSLGLAGGELFF.

The J gene is TRBJ1-2, the V gene TRBV29-1, with 8 bases that match TRBD1. In germline, CDR1 is SQVTM, CDR2 ANQGSEA. The trim removed 7 bases at V and 0 bases at J, leaving 4 bases unmatched. This CDR3 is 13 amino acids long. The CDR3 DNA follows: TGCAGCGCGACAGGGGCGCCTAACTATGGCTACACCTTC. Amino acids: CSATGAPNYGYTF.

J is TRBJ1-2 and V is TRBV28; TRBD1 is a possible D gene (6 bases). The CDR3 spans 13 residues. The germline V gene encodes CDR1 MDHEN and CDR2 SYDVKM. Deletions cut 6 bases from V and 4 bases from J, with 12 bases between. The DNA of the CDR3 is TGTGCCAGCAGCCCGGTACAGGGCTATGGCTACACCTTC. Its protein product is CASSPVQGYGYTF.

The chain recombines TRBV19 with TRBJ1-5, with 8 bases fitting TRBD1. After removal of 4 bases from V and 5 bases from J, the junction contained 7 bases not matched to a gene. Germline CDR1 is LNHDA and CDR2 is SQIVND (reference sequence). This CDR3 spans 15 amino acids. The CDR3 DNA follows: TGTGCCAGTAGTAGACCGGGACAGGCGCATCAGCCCCAGCATTTT. Its translation is CASSRPGQAHQPQHF. Based on the CDR3 plus reference TRBV19 and TRBJ1-5, the full variable domain is DGGITQSPKYLFRKEGQNVTLSCEQNLNHDAMYWYRQDPGQGLRLIYYSQIVNDFQKGDIAEGYSVSREKKESFPLTVTSAQKNPTAFYLCASSRPGQAHQPQHFGDGTRLSIL.

This chain uses TRBV28 with TRBJ1-5; D might be TRBD1 (6 bases). The ends were cut back, 5 bases at V and 6 bases at J, with 17 bases in the middle. Germline lookup yields CDR1 MDHEN and CDR2 SYDVKM. This CDR3 is 15 amino acids long. The CDR3, as DNA: TGTGCCAGCAGTCCGACAGGTGCCCCGGGTCAGCCCCAGCATTTT. Encoded protein: CASSPTGAPGQPQHF.